The 2 T cell receptor beta chains below come from one sample, sequenced in a study of PD-1 blockade in classical Hodgkin lymphoma. Sequencing was performed with immunoSEQ multiplex PCR; in TCRdb, only in-frame clones are kept and a portion is missing. The sample has just under 65,000 clones; around nine tenths are singletons. The time point denotes: cycle 4 day 1 (C4D1), after more than five weeks of nivolumab. Relapse after autologous stem cell transplantation occurred in every patient, and brentuximab vedotin exposure varied. Sequencing was performed on peripheral blood mononuclear cells (PBMCs), taken before the fourth cycle of nivolumab. Receptors were obtained from a human donor with classical Hodgkin lymphoma.

V is TRBV5-6 and J is TRBJ2-5; the D call may be TRBD1 or TRBD2 (5 bases each). Germline V gene sequence: CDR1 SGHDT, CDR2 YYEEEE. The V end lost 3 bases, the J end lost 6 bases, and 9 bases lay between the germline ends. The CDR3 spans 12 residues. This chain's CDR3 is CASSSEGQTQYF. The CDR3 region has the DNA TGTGCCAGCAGCTCCGAGGGGCAGACCCAGTACTTC.

The chain has TRBV30 and TRBJ2-1; 13 nucleotides line up with TRBD2. V gave up 5 bases and J gave up 6 bases; unmatched junction bases: 7. Germline CDR1 and CDR2: GTSNPN and SVGIG (reference sequence). This CDR3 has 15 residues. This CDR3 is CAWGTGLAGVNEQFF. In DNA form, the CDR3 reads TGTGCCTGGGGGACCGGACTAGCGGGAGTCAATGAGCAGTTCTTC. Full variable domain (rest looked up from reference TRBV30 and TRBJ2-1): SQTIHQWPATLVQPVGSPLSLECTVEGTSNPNLYWYRQAAGRGLQLLFYSVGIGQISSEVPQNLSASRPQDRQFILSSKKLLLSDSGFYLCAWGTGLAGVNEQFFGPGTRLTVL.